The 20 T cell receptor beta chains presented below share a single source sample, sequenced in a study of cytomegalovirus exposure and HLA in healthy donors. Here immunoSEQ multiplex PCR was the method, and the copy in TCRdb shows in-frame clones only, minus some. The data contain around 200,000 clones, 80% to 85% of them singletons. Sequencing was performed on PBMCs. The receptors were sampled from a woman aged 18-29 years in good health and CMV-seropositive.

The chain couples TRBV25-1 to TRBJ2-7, with no clear D. Per germline, CDR1 MGHDK and CDR2 SYGVNS. Trimming took off 3 bases at V and 7 bases at J, with 19 bases between the two ends. There are 15 residues in the CDR3. CDR3 residues: CASSDSSEPIGEQYF. The CDR3 nucleotides are TGTGCCAGCAGTGACAGTTCCGAGCCGATCGGGGAGCAGTACTTC.

This clone has just one count. The chain joins TRBV4-2 to TRBJ2-5, with D unclear. This CDR3 has 14 amino acids. V lost 1 base and J 0 bases, leaving 6 bases between the germline ends. In germline, CDR1 is LGHNA, CDR2 YNFKEQ. CDR3 residues: CASSQVADQETQYF. The CDR3 nucleotides read TGTGCCAGCAGCCAAGTGGCGGACCAAGAGACCCAGTACTTC.

The rearrangement joins TRBV7-9 to TRBJ1-5; 9 bases fit TRBD1. Per the germline V gene, CDR1 is SEHNR and CDR2 is FQNEAQ (reference sequence). Losses at the gene ends were 0 bases for V and 7 bases for J; bases not matched to a gene: 7. The CDR3 loop spans 16 amino acids. CDR3: CASSLAAGQGKQPQHF. The CDR3 DNA follows: TGTGCCAGCAGCTTAGCGGCGGGACAGGGTAAGCAGCCCCAGCATTTT.

The CDR3 DNA follows: TGTGCCCGCCGAAGAAGGGACAGGGCCTACGAGCAGTACTTC. Amino acid sequence: CARRRRDRAYEQYF. This rearrangement joins TRBV14 to TRBJ2-7; 9 bases map to TRBD1. Germline values: CDR1 SGHDN, CDR2 FVKESK. J gave up 2 bases and V 11 bases, and 10 bases lay outside the gene matches. This CDR3 spans 14 amino acids. The variable domain in full, with the rest retrieved from reference TRBV14 and TRBJ2-7, is EAGVTQFPSHSVIEKGQTVTLRCDPISGHDNLYWYRRVMGKEIKFLLHFVKESKQDESGMPNNRFLAERTGGTYSTLKVQPAELEDSGVYFCARRRRDRAYEQYFGPGTRLTVT.

The chain carries TRBV11-3 and TRBJ2-1; 10 bases map to TRBD1. From germline, CDR1 is SGHNT and CDR2 YENEEA. The V gene end was trimmed by 4 bases and the J gene end by 7 bases; junction bases not matched to a gene: 10. CDR3 length: 16 residues. CDR3 DNA sequence: TGTGCCAGCAGCTCCGGCATGACAGGGGGCTCAAATGAGCAGTTCTTC. Translation gives CASSSGMTGGSNEQFF.

The chain recombines TRBV6-5 with TRBJ2-1; 7 nucleotides line up with TRBD1. Losses at the gene ends were 2 bases for V and 5 bases for J; bases not matched to a gene: 3. Germline V gives CDR1 MNHEY, CDR2 SVGAGI. This CDR3 region has 14 residues. The CDR3 bases are TGTGCCAGCAGTTACGTGGGACAGAACAATGAGCAGTTCTTC. As protein: CASSYVGQNNEQFF.

V and J are TRBV29-1 and TRBJ2-1; D might be TRBD2 (6 bases). Germline lookup yields CDR1 SQVTM and CDR2 ANQGSEA. Trimming removed 2 bases at V and 7 bases at J, with 18 bases between. The CDR3 sequence is 15 residues long. DNA of the CDR3: TGCAGCGTTGAATATTCCGGGACTGGGGTAAATGAGCAGTTCTTC. This encodes CSVEYSGTGVNEQFF.

V is TRBV19 and J is TRBJ2-4; possibly TRBD2 for D (5 bases). The CDR3 totals 13 residues. V was shortened by 2 bases and J by 5 bases, with 7 bases between the two germline ends. Germline CDR1 is LNHDA and CDR2 is SQIVND (reference sequence). CDR3 sequence reads: CASSIHGENIQYF. CDR3 nucleotide sequence: TGTGCCAGTAGTATACACGGGGAAAACATTCAGTACTTC.

The V call is TRBV9, the J call TRBJ2-7, with 8 bases lining up with TRBD1. The CDR3 extends over 14 amino acids. CDR1 is SGDLS and CDR2 is YYNGEE in the germline V gene. Unmatched junction bases numbered 7, after V lost 4 bases and J lost 4 bases. In DNA form, the CDR3 reads TGTGCCAGCAGCCCAGGACAGGGTGGGTACGAGCAGTACTTC. Its protein is CASSPGQGGYEQYF.

The CDR3 DNA reads as TGCAGCGTTGGGATGGGACAGGGGACAGATACGCAGTATTTT. Translation: CSVGMGQGTDTQYF. The chain couples TRBV29-1 to TRBJ2-3, with 10 bases that match TRBD1. V shed 4 bases and J 3 bases; nucleotides not matched to a gene: 4. The CDR3 is made up of 14 amino acids. Germline V lookup: CDR1 SQVTM, CDR2 ANQGSEA.

The rearrangement uses TRBV7-9 and TRBJ2-1; TRBD2 matches at 15 bases. Unmatched junction bases numbered 5, after V lost 5 bases and J lost 3 bases. Germline V gene sequence: CDR1 SEHNR, CDR2 FQNEAQ (reference sequence). The CDR3 has 17 amino acids. CDR3: CASSPGLAGGLYNEQFF. The CDR3 bases are TGTGCCAGCAGCCCGGGACTAGCGGGGGGACTCTACAATGAGCAGTTCTTC. Combining the CDR3 with reference TRBV7-9 and TRBJ2-1 gives the whole variable domain DTGVSQNPRHKITKRGQNVTFRCDPISEHNRLYWYRQTLGQGPEFLTYFQNEAQLEKSRLLSDRFSAERPKGSFSTLEIQRTEQGDSAMYLCASSPGLAGGLYNEQFFGPGTRLTVL.

The chain is built from TRBV2 and TRBJ2-2; the match to TRBD2 covers 12 bases. This CDR3 spans 13 amino acids. V lost 11 bases to trimming and J lost 5 bases; unmatched junction nucleotides: 3. Germline assignment: CDR1 SNHLY and CDR2 FYNNEI. CDR3 in DNA: TGTGCCGGGGGGACTAGCGGGACCGGGGAGCTGTTTTTT. Translating it yields CAGGTSGTGELFF.

The V call is TRBV27, the J call TRBJ1-4; D perhaps matches TRBD1 (6 bases). Germline V gene sequence: CDR1 MNHEY, CDR2 SMNVEV (reference sequence). This CDR3 spans 13 amino acids. The ends were cut back, 3 bases at V and 6 bases at J, with 8 bases in the middle. This CDR3 is CASSLTGYEKLFF. The DNA for the CDR3 is TGTGCCAGCAGTTTGACAGGATATGAAAAACTGTTTTTT.

The chain recombines TRBV10-2 with TRBJ1-2, with D possibly being TRBD1 (5 bases). The CDR3 sequence is 16 residues long. Germline-derived CDR1 and CDR2 are WSHSY and SAAADI. Trimming cost V 6 bases and J 6 bases, with 23 bases left between them. The DNA for the CDR3 is TGCGCCAGCAGCCCCCAGGGCATGCCCTCCCCTAATGGCTACACCTTC. This codes for CASSPQGMPSPNGYTF.

V usage is TRBV2 and J usage is TRBJ1-6; 10 nucleotides align to TRBD1. V was pared by 5 bases and J by 6 bases, with 4 bases of the junction left unmatched. CDR3 size: 15 residues. The germline CDR1 and CDR2 sequences are SNHLY and FYNNEI. CDR3 bases: TGTGCCAGCAGTCCGGACAGGGGGGGTAATTCACCCCTCCACTTT. Translation: CASSPDRGGNSPLHF.

The CDR3 reads CASSQGGTVNEKLFF. The CDR3 region has the DNA TGCGCCAGCAGCCAAGGGGGGACAGTTAATGAAAAACTGTTTTTT. The rearrangement uses TRBV4-3 and TRBJ1-4; TRBD1 matches at 7 bases. The CDR3 totals 15 residues. The germline CDR1 and CDR2 sequences are LGHNA and YSLEER. V was clipped by 1 base and J by 4 bases; unmatched bases: 3.

This clone occurred once. The chain has TRBV7-6 and TRBJ2-1; 10 nucleotides match TRBD1. CDR1 and CDR2 from the germline V gene are SGHVS and FNYEAQ. This CDR3 has 16 residues. The ends lost 4 bases at V and 3 bases at J; junction bases unmatched: 6. CDR3 loop: CASSSRWDRGYNEQFF. In DNA form, the CDR3 reads TGTGCCAGCAGCTCTCGGTGGGACAGGGGCTACAATGAGCAGTTCTTC.

The J gene is TRBJ2-5, the V gene TRBV7-7; D is unclear. The germline V gene has CDR1 SSHAT and CDR2 FNYEAQ (reference sequence). V lost 1 base and J 7 bases, leaving 10 bases between the germline ends. The CDR3 runs to 13 residues. The CDR3 nucleotides read TGTGCCAGCAGCTTAGTGCAGGAAGGGACCCAGTACTTC. Translating gives CASSLVQEGTQYF.

This clone was seen only a few times. The same CDR3 arises from other DNA sequences in this sample as well. This sequence joins TRBV5-6 and TRBJ2-3; D call uncertain. CDR1 is SGHDT and CDR2 is YYEEEE in the germline V gene. The CDR3 consists of 13 residues. The ends were cut back, 2 bases at V and 1 base at J, with 5 bases in the middle. CDR3 DNA: TGTGCCAGCAGCTTCCCTGGCACAGATACGCAGTATTTT. Residues: CASSFPGTDTQYF.

The chain is built from TRBV5-1 and TRBJ2-3, with 10 bases identical to TRBD1. This CDR3 contains 16 residues. CDR1 and CDR2 from the germline V gene are SGHRS and YFSETQ. J lost 2 bases, V lost 6 bases, and 9 bases had no gene match. DNA for the CDR3: TGCGCCAGCAAGCCGACAGGGGGCGGACACACAGATACGCAGTATTTT. Translated: CASKPTGGGHTDTQYF.